One sample yielded the 10 T cell receptor beta chains listed below, sequenced in a study of blood T cell repertoires in COVID-19. The data were produced by immunoSEQ multiplex PCR, yet TCRdb's version contains in-frame clones alone and is incomplete. The data show around 180,000 clones, about 77% seen once. Material for sequencing was PBMCs or T cells enriched from blood (not recorded which). Receptor source: a woman between 50 and 59 years old with acute COVID-19.

The chain joins TRBV6-2 or TRBV6-3 to TRBJ2-3, with TRBD2 identical over 7 bases. CDR3 length equals 14 residues. Germline-derived CDR1 and CDR2 are MNHEY and SVGEGT. V was clipped by 5 bases and J by 4 bases; unmatched bases: 6. The CDR3 DNA reads TGTGCCAGCAGTCTACTTACTAGCGCAGATACGCAGTATTTT. It is translated as CASSLLTSADTQYF.

This clone has just one count. The CDR3 protein is CASTADSNQPQHF. In DNA, the CDR3 is TGTGCCAGCACTGCAGATAGCAATCAGCCCCAGCATTTT. This rearrangement joins TRBV2 to TRBJ1-5, with D unclear. CDR3 size: 13 residues. Looked up from germline, CDR1 is SNHLY and CDR2 is FYNNEI. V was cut by 7 bases and J by 0 bases, with 7 bases left in between.

This clone was observed once. In DNA form, the CDR3 reads TGTGCCAGCAGCCAAATGGGACAGGGTGGTACGGCCGCTCCCTATGGCTACACCTTC. Protein product: CASSQMGQGGTAAPYGYTF. This chain connects TRBV4-2 to TRBJ1-2; 9 bases are a match to TRBD1. Germline trimming cut 2 bases from V and 4 bases from J; bases unmatched to any gene: 17. This CDR3 has 19 residues. The V gene's germline CDR1 is LGHNA and CDR2 YNFKEQ.

This chain connects TRBV6-1 to TRBJ1-2; D is ambiguous. CDR1 is MNHNS and CDR2 is SASEGT in the germline V gene. Trimming shortened V by 2 bases and J by 0 bases, and 13 bases separated the two germline ends. The CDR3 has 16 amino acids. CDR3 protein: CASSENSLRTNYGYTF. The CDR3 DNA reads TGTGCCAGCAGTGAAAACTCTCTCAGGACTAACTATGGCTACACCTTC.

Many counts were recorded for this clone. The chain joins TRBV5-8 to TRBJ1-5; possibly TRBD1 for D (5 bases). Germline CDR1 SGHTS, CDR2 YDEGEE. The CDR3 is made up of 17 amino acids. V lost 4 bases and J lost 7, with 24 bases in between. CDR3 sequence reads: CASSRYGRGPGGQPQHF. CDR3 sequence (DNA): TGTGCCAGCAGCCGGTATGGTAGGGGTCCGGGAGGACAGCCCCAGCATTTT. The entire variable domain, with the rest obtained from reference TRBV5-8 and TRBJ1-5, is as follows: EAGVTQSPTHLIKTRGQQATLRCSPISGHTSVYWYQQALGLGLQFLLWYDEGEERNRGNFPPRFSGRQFPNYSSELNVNALELEDSALYLCASSRYGRGPGGQPQHFGDGTRLSIL.

V gene TRBV11-3 combines with J gene TRBJ2-1; D is unresolved. Germline-derived CDR1 and CDR2 are SGHNT and YENEEA. CDR3 size: 13 residues. Trimming pared 1 base from V and 4 bases from J, leaving 5 bases between. CDR3 amino acids: CASSLGRYNEQFF. In DNA form, the CDR3 reads TGTGCCAGCAGCTTAGGCAGATACAATGAGCAGTTCTTC.

CDR3 amino acids: CASSSLLTGGRPNYGYTF. Written as DNA, the CDR3 is TGTGCCAGTAGTTCCCTTCTGACAGGGGGCAGACCGAACTATGGCTACACCTTC. The rearrangement joins TRBV19 to TRBJ1-2; 10 bases agree with TRBD1. Germline loops: CDR1 LNHDA, CDR2 SQIVND (reference sequence). The CDR3 is made up of 18 amino acids. Trimming took 5 bases from V and 2 from J; bases not matched to a gene: 14.

This sequence joins TRBV28 and TRBJ1-5; tentative D call: TRBD1 (6 bases). The CDR3 has 15 amino acids. CDR1 and CDR2 (germline): MDHEN, SYDVKM. V was trimmed by 2 bases and J by 9 bases, leaving 17 bases between them. CDR3 nucleotide sequence: TGTGCCAGCAGTTTACCACTCGCGGGGGGCCGGCCCCAGCATTTT. Protein sequence: CASSLPLAGGRPQHF.

This clone occurred a few times. J is TRBJ2-1 and V is TRBV7-9; 8 bases map to TRBD2. V dropped 5 bases and J dropped 3; count of bases not matched to a gene: 9. The CDR3 covers 16 residues. The V gene's germline CDR1 is SEHNR and CDR2 FQNEAQ (reference sequence). The CDR3 loop is CASSPGIAGRYNEQFF. The CDR3 nucleotides are TGTGCCAGCAGCCCTGGGATAGCGGGGCGCTACAATGAGCAGTTCTTC.

The chain couples TRBV27 to TRBJ1-2, with TRBD1 matching over 8 bases. The germline V gene has CDR1 MNHEY and CDR2 SMNVEV (reference sequence). The CDR3 is 14 residues long. The V gene end was trimmed by 0 bases and the J gene end by 7 bases; junction bases not matched to a gene: 4. The CDR3 nucleotides are TGTGCCAGCAGTTTATCCCATACAGGGGGTGGCTACACCTTC. Its protein product is CASSLSHTGGGYTF.